Reported below is one T cell receptor (beta chain). Its matching antigen is unknown. The PCR ran on 60 Vbeta and 13 Jbeta primers. Generated by immunoSEQ multiplex PCR, the TCRdb table keeps only in-frame clones and is missing some. In all, the sample yields around 200,000 clones. J gave up 3 bases and V 6 bases, and 4 bases lay outside the gene matches. The germline V gene has CDR1 MNHNY and CDR2 SVGAGI (reference sequence). There are 14 residues in the CDR3. This entry comes from a study of cytomegalovirus exposure and HLA in healthy donors. Regarding the study as a whole: Equally common other TCR beta chains were less clonally expanded than HLA-associated ones, a later analysis found. Researchers reported from a later analysis that most CMV-associated TCR beta chains appeared HLA-restricted. Productive status was seen about 90% or about 30% of the time for most TCR beta V segments in an earlier analysis. Only CMV serostatus was available as immune exposure information.

The sample was PBMCs. The sequence derives from a woman aged 18-29 years in good health and CMV-seropositive. The chain carries TRBV6-6 and TRBJ2-7; 11 nucleotides align to TRBD2. This CDR3 reads CASRTSGSVYEQYF. The DNA for the CDR3 is TGTGCCAGCAGAACTAGCGGGAGTGTCTACGAGCAGTACTTC.